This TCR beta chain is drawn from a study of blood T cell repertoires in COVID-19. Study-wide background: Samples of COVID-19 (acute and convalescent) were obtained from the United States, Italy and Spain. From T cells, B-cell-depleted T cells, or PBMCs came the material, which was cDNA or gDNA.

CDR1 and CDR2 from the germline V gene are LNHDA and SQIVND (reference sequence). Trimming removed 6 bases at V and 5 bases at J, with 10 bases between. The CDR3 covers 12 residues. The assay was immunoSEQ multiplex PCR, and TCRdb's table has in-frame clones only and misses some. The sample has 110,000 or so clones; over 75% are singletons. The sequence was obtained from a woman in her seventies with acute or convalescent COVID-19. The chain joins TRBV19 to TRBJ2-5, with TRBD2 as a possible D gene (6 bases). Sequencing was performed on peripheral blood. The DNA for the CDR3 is TGTGCCAGTAGGGGGGGTACGGAGACCCAGTACTTC. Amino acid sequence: CASRGGTETQYF.